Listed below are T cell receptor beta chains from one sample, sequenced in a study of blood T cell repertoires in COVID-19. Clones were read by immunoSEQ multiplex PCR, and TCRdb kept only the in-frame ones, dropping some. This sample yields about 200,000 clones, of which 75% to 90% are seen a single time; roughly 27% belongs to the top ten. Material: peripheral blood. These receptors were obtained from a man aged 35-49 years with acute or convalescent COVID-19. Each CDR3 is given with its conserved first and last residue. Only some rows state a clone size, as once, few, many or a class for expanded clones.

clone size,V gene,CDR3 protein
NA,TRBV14,CASSPPLAAPTSNEQFF
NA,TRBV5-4,CASSLGTPSGNTIYF
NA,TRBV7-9,CASGWGGTEAFF
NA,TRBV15,CATSSQRGLAGRSDTQYF
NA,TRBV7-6,CASSQKQGGGYEQYF
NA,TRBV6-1,CASSEFRVKNTGELFF
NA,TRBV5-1,CASSLAQGTKNIQYF
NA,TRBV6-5,CASTGPSYVDGYTF
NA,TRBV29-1,CAQRESTDTQYF
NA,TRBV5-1,CASSLVSGVTGNSPLHF
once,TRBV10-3,CAISETRNTEAFF
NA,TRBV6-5,CASSTTAIGAEAFF
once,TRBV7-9,CASSPAFGNSPLHF
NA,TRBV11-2,CASSPEGAGRGYEQYF
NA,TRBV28,CASSLPGGFYEQYF
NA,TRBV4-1,CASSQLFVRGQGFNEQFF
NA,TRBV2,CASRATSGSFQFF
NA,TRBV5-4,CASSLLLAGEEDTQYF
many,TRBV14,CASSPDREDTEAFF
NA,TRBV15,CATSRDGSDTQYF
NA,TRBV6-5,CASKPGYGVDEQYF
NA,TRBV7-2,CASSKNTGLAGAHEQFF
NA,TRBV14,CASSQELGATTEAFF
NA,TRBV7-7,CASSLDRSTDTQYF
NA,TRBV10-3,CAISENAGRLFF